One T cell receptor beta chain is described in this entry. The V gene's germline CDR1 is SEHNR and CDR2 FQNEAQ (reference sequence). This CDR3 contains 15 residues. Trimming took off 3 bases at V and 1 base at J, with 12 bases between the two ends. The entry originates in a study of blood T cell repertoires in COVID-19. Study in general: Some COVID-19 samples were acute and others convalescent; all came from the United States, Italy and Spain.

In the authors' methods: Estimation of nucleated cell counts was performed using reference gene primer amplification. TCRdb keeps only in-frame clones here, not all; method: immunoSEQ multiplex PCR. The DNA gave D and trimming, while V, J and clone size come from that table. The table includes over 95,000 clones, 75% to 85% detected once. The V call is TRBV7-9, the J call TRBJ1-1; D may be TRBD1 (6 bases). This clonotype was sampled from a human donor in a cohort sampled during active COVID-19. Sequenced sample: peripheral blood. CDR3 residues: CASSFQGLANTEAFF. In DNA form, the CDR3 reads TGTGCCAGCAGCTTCCAGGGGTTGGCGAACACTGAAGCTTTCTTT.